These 19 T cell receptor beta chains were all obtained from the same sample, sequenced in a study of response to subunit inactivated influenza vaccine. TCRdb used MiXCR to reprocess the RT-PCR reads, holding one entry per CDR3 protein. In the table there are around 850,000 distinct CDR3 sequences, under 20% of which are singletons. Sequenced here: PBMCs from blood, sampled roughly 5 days after vaccination. The receptor set was obtained from a man aged 45-65 years who received an inactivated influenza vaccine.

This clonotype was detected a few times. This rearrangement joins TRBV5-1 to TRBJ1-6; maybe TRBD1 (6 bases). This CDR3 comprises 15 residues. Germline loops: CDR1 SGHRS, CDR2 YFSETQ. The V end was cut by 2 bases, the J end by 5 bases, with 11 bases between. In DNA form, the CDR3 reads TGCGCCAGCAGCTTACAGGGCCGGGATAATTCACCCCTCCACTTT. It yields the protein CASSLQGRDNSPLHF. The full variable domain, its missing parts supplied by reference TRBV5-1 and TRBJ1-6, is KAGVTQTPRYLIKTRGQQVTLSCSPISGHRSVSWYQQTPGQGLQFLFEYFSETQRNKGNFPGRFSGRQFSNSRSEMNVSTLELGDSALYLCASSLQGRDNSPLHFGNGTRLTVT.

The chain is built from TRBV11-2 and TRBJ2-1; 10 bases agree with TRBD1. Germline CDR1 is SGHAT and CDR2 is FQNNGV. The CDR3 consists of 15 residues. V was clipped by 5 bases and J by 3 bases; unmatched bases: 4. CDR3 nucleotide sequence: TGTGCCAGCAGCGCCCGGACAGGGGGCTACAATGAGCAGTTCTTC. As protein: CASSARTGGYNEQFF.

The chain links TRBV11-2 to TRBJ2-1; TRBD2 matches at 15 bases. Germline trimming cut 5 bases from V and 9 bases from J; bases unmatched to any gene: 8. Germline CDR1 and CDR2: SGHAT and FQNNGV. The CDR3 consists of 16 residues. The CDR3 nucleotides are TGTGCCAGCAGCCTCGGACTAGCGGGAGGGCTAGCTGAGCAGTTCTTC. It translates to CASSLGLAGGLAEQFF.

V usage is TRBV9 and J usage is TRBJ2-3; 8 positions match TRBD2. Looked up from germline, CDR1 is SGDLS and CDR2 is YYNGEE. V was pared by 0 bases and J by 6 bases, with 12 bases of the junction left unmatched. The length of the CDR3 is 17 residues. DNA of the CDR3: TGTGCCAGCAGCGTAGGGGTCCTAGCGGGTAGAGAGGATACGCAGTATTTT. Protein: CASSVGVLAGREDTQYF.

The chain recombines TRBV7-9 with TRBJ1-4; D remains ambiguous. The germline V gene encodes CDR1 SEHNR and CDR2 FQNEAQ (reference sequence). This CDR3 region has 14 residues. With 2 bases removed from V and 6 bases from J, the gap between germline ends came to 10 bases. CDR3 sequence (DNA): TGTGCCAGCAGCTTAAACCGGATGGATGAAAAACTGTTTTTT. Its translation: CASSLNRMDEKLFF.

The CDR3 DNA sequence: TGCAGTGCTAGAAGGCGCGGGATTGGTAATGAGCAGTTCTTC. Amino acid sequence: CSARRRGIGNEQFF. The chain couples TRBV20-1 to TRBJ2-1, with D perhaps TRBD2 (6 bases). The CDR3 runs 14 residues. CDR1 is DFQATT, CDR2 SNEGSKA, per germline (reference sequence). Trimming pared 2 bases from V and 7 bases from J, leaving 15 bases between.

The chain uses TRBV20-1 and TRBJ1-1; TRBD1 matches at 10 bases. After removal of 1 base from V and 5 bases from J, the junction contained 13 bases not matched to a gene. The germline V gene has CDR1 DFQATT and CDR2 SNEGSKA (reference sequence). The CDR3 is made up of 17 amino acids. CDR3 DNA sequence: TGCAGTGCTAGAGTTTCAACGGGACAGGGGTTAGGGACTGAAGCTTTCTTT. It translates to CSARVSTGQGLGTEAFF.

There are many counts of this clonotype. The rearrangement joins TRBV7-9 to TRBJ2-1; D remains ambiguous. V lost 5 bases, J lost 8 bases, and 7 bases lay in between. CDR1 and CDR2 from the germline V gene are SEHNR and FQNEAQ (reference sequence). This CDR3 is built from 11 residues. CDR3 in amino acids: CASSEQDEQFF. In DNA, the CDR3 is TGTGCCAGCAGCGAGCAAGATGAGCAGTTCTTC.

This clonotype was observed a few times. The gene calls are TRBV10-3 and TRBJ2-6; D call uncertain. The CDR3 is 14 residues long. Germline CDR1 ENHRY, CDR2 SYGVKD. V was shortened by 6 bases and J by 0 bases, with 6 bases between the two germline ends. In DNA form, the CDR3 reads TGTGCCATCAGAGGAACCTCTGGGGCCAACGTCCTGACTTTC. It yields the protein CAIRGTSGANVLTF.

This chain uses TRBV5-6 with TRBJ1-1; a weak D match, TRBD1 (6 bases). Trimming removed 2 bases from V and 8 bases from J, with 16 bases in between. The CDR3 consists of 14 residues. CDR1 is SGHDT, CDR2 YYEEEE, per germline. CDR3 amino acids: CASSFPGGAPEAFF. CDR3 DNA: TGTGCCAGCAGCTTCCCGGGGGGCGCACCAGAAGCTTTCTTT.

This clonotype was counted once. The rearrangement joins TRBV4-3 to TRBJ2-1, with TRBD2 matching 10 bases. CDR1 LGHNA and CDR2 YSLEER come from the germline V gene. This CDR3 comprises 17 residues. With V trimmed by 0 bases and J by 9 bases, 11 bases remained unmatched. The CDR3, as DNA: TGCGCCAGCAGCCAAGATTTGGTAGCGGGAGGTACTTTTGAGCAGTTCTTC. It encodes CASSQDLVAGGTFEQFF.

In this sample, this clonotype turned up a few times. The chain is built from TRBV2 and TRBJ2-7; D might be TRBD1 (5 bases). V was clipped by 6 bases and J by 5 bases, with 11 bases between them. The CDR3 loop spans 12 amino acids. Germline V gene lookup returns CDR1 SNHLY and CDR2 FYNNEI. The CDR3 bases are TGTGCCAGCAGGGCCCAGGGTAACGAGCAGTACTTC. Its protein product is CASRAQGNEQYF.

Only a few counts were recorded for this clonotype. The chain links TRBV7-2 to TRBJ2-3; 16 bases align to TRBD2. V dropped 3 bases and J dropped 1; count of bases not matched to a gene: 13. The CDR3 runs 21 residues. CDR1 and CDR2 from the germline V gene are SGHTA and FQGNSA. CDR3 sequence reads: CASSLGLAGGPLGVRTDTQYF. The CDR3 DNA reads TGTGCCAGCAGCTTGGGACTAGCGGGAGGGCCTCTCGGCGTTCGCACAGATACGCAGTATTTT.

V is TRBV20-1 and J is TRBJ2-1; 8 bases align to TRBD1. The CDR3 contains 11 residues. V lost 1 base and J lost 10; bases outside the gene matches: 0. The germline V gene has CDR1 DFQATT and CDR2 SNEGSKA (reference sequence). The CDR3 loop is CSARGQGEQFF. In nucleotides, the CDR3 is TGCAGTGCTAGAGGACAGGGGGAGCAGTTCTTC.

This clonotype was observed once. The chain combines TRBV7-2 with TRBJ2-1; possibly TRBD2 for D (6 bases). CDR1 and CDR2 from the germline V gene are SGHTA and FQGNSA. V lost 0 bases and J lost 4, with 10 bases in between. This CDR3 has 15 residues. The CDR3 sequence is CASSLAPGLYNEQFF. The CDR3 bases are TGTGCCAGCAGCTTAGCGCCGGGACTTTACAATGAGCAGTTCTTC. The full variable domain, rest sourced from reference TRBV7-2 and TRBJ2-1, is GAGVSQSPSNKVTEKGKDVELRCDPISGHTALYWYRQSLGQGLEFLIYFQGNSAPDKSGLPSDRFSAERTGGSVSTLTIQRTQQEDSAVYLCASSLAPGLYNEQFFGPGTRLTVL.

Remarks on this clonotype: Mismatch with germline at one junction end may stem from a read error. V is TRBV11-2 and J is TRBJ2-7; D is perhaps TRBD1 or TRBD2 (5 bases each). The CDR3 is 13 residues long. CDR1 is SGHAT, CDR2 FQNNGV, per germline. The CDR3 loop is CASSPGTPIEQYF. In DNA, the CDR3 is TGTGCAAGCAGCCCGGGGACCCCAATCGAGCAGTACTTC. The complete variable domain, with remaining parts taken from reference TRBV11-2 and TRBJ2-7, reads EAGVAQSPRYKIIEKRQSVAFWCNPISGHATLYWYQQILGQGPKLLIQFQNNGVVDDSQLPKDRFSAERLKGVDSTLKIQPAKLEDSAVYLCASSPGTPIEQYFGPGTRLTVT.

This clonotype was detected a few times. This sequence joins TRBV12-3 or TRBV12-4 and TRBJ2-3, with no clear D. The V gene lost 2 bases and the J gene lost 2 bases, with 11 bases spanning the gap. CDR3 length equals 15 residues. CDR3 DNA sequence: TGTGCCAGCAGTTTAAGCATTCACCCCACAGATACGCAGTATTTT. Its translation is CASSLSIHPTDTQYF.

The V gene is TRBV6-1, the J gene TRBJ1-6; maybe TRBD1 (5 bases). Germline V lookup: CDR1 MNHNS, CDR2 SASEGT. This CDR3 has 13 residues. Trimming left V 11 bases short and J 9 bases short, with 17 bases between. CDR3 nucleotides: TGTGCCGCGGCGGACACTTCAAGTTCACCCCTCCACTTT. It codes for CAAADTSSSPLHF.

V gene TRBV28 combines with J gene TRBJ1-2; D gene ambiguous. The CDR3 extends over 12 amino acids. The ends were cut back, 3 bases at V and 6 bases at J, with 8 bases in the middle. Germline CDR1 MDHEN, CDR2 SYDVKM. The CDR3 DNA is TGTGCCAGCAGTTTTAAAGGGAATGGCTACACCTTC. Translating it yields CASSFKGNGYTF.